This T cell receptor (beta chain) was found in a study of tumor-infiltrating lymphocytes in primary liver carcinoma. Across the whole study: The patient population consisted of men and women between 30 and 69 years of age.

CDR1 is SGHAT and CDR2 is FQNNGV in the germline V gene. The length of the CDR3 is 16 residues. Worth noting for this clonotype: The target antigen is unknown. The conserved final phenylalanine or tryptophan is absent from the CDR3, which likely points to a read error.

Points from the study as a whole: Tumor region pairs overlapped more than did tumor-adjacent and tumor-blood pairs.

Starting material for RNA and DNA co-extraction consisted of about 20-30 mg of unsorted bulk tissue. The investigators made TCR beta cDNA from roughly 0.45 ug total RNA, using a constant-region primer. Sequencing libraries for TCR beta derived from three nested multiplex PCR rounds that used slightly modified ARM-PCR. The first two PCR rounds used TRBV1-TRBV30 forward primers with a C-beta reverse primer, roughly 10 cycles each. TCRdb fed the multiplex PCR reads into MiXCR, producing one record per CDR3 protein. There are 40,000 to 60,000 distinct CDR3 sequences in the sample; over 65% occur only once, and 20% to 30% lies in the top ten.

The chain joins TRBV11-2 to TRBJ2-7; D gene uncertain. The clonotype comes from a man aged 40-49 years with primary liver carcinoma and hepatitis B virus infection. Sequencing was performed on liver tumor tissue from sampling region 3. The sample's subset: tumor region T3, left-lateral pole. CDR3 protein: CVSSFARGSFTHEQYL. The DNA of the CDR3 is TGTGTCAGCAGCTTCGCGCGCGGAAGTTTTACCCACGAGCAGTACCTC.